The rows below give T cell receptor beta chains drawn from one sample of a study of shared clonotypes between healthy human individuals. Sequencing was performed with immunoSEQ multiplex PCR; in TCRdb, only in-frame clones are kept and a portion is missing. This sample has about 1 million clones, with about 74% found just once. Specimen: memory CD4+ T cells sorted from blood. The receptors stem from a man aged 18 to 29 in good health. Both conserved end residues are part of each CDR3. Each record gives: V gene, clone size, CDR3 length, D gene, J gene, CDR3 DNA, CDR3 protein. D genes are given only for firm matches. Clone size is not always given. Where it is, it says once, few, many or a class for expanded clones.

V: TRBV18; size: .; length: 13; D: .; J: TRBJ2-5; DNA: TGTGCCAGCTCCCCGAGAGAACAAGAGACCCAGTACTTC; CDR3: CASSPREQETQYF
V: TRBV14; size: .; length: 13; D: .; J: TRBJ2-4; DNA: TGTGCCAGCAGCCAATTACAGGGAAGTGGTCAGTACTTC; CDR3: CASSQLQGSGQYF
V: TRBV30; size: .; length: 14; D: TRBD2; J: TRBJ2-4; DNA: TGTGCCTGCCGACTAGCTCCAGCCAAAAACATTCAGTACTTC; CDR3: CACRLAPAKNIQYF
V: TRBV10-3; size: .; length: 17; D: TRBD2; J: TRBJ2-2; DNA: TGTGCCATCAGTGGCCGGGAGGGGCAGCGGGACACCGGGGAGCTGTTTTTT; CDR3: CAISGREGQRDTGELFF
V: TRBV6-6; size: .; length: 14; D: .; J: TRBJ2-5; DNA: TGTGCCAGCAGCCAACGGGGTTCCTCAGGGACCCAGTACTTC; CDR3: CASSQRGSSGTQYF
V: TRBV6-1; size: few; length: 14; D: TRBD1; J: TRBJ1-1; DNA: TGTGCCAGCAGGGAGGGGACAGGGTACACTGAAGCTTTCTTT; CDR3: CASREGTGYTEAFF
V: TRBV19; size: .; length: 13; D: .; J: TRBJ1-6; DNA: TGTGCCAGTTCGGTCGGGGAAAATTCACCCCTCCACTTT; CDR3: CASSVGENSPLHF
V: TRBV6-6; size: .; length: 16; D: .; J: TRBJ2-3; DNA: TGTGCCAGCAGTTACGCTAACGGGGGAGGAACAGATACGCAGTATTTT; CDR3: CASSYANGGGTDTQYF
V: TRBV28; size: .; length: 14; D: .; J: TRBJ1-5; DNA: TGTGCCAGCAGTTTGAACCAGGGGACTCAGCCCCAGCATTTT; CDR3: CASSLNQGTQPQHF
V: TRBV29-1; size: few; length: 13; D: .; J: TRBJ1-1; DNA: TGCAGCGTTGGGGGATGGGGCCGCACTGAAGCTTTCTTT; CDR3: CSVGGWGRTEAFF
V: TRBV7-2; size: .; length: 12; D: .; J: TRBJ2-5; DNA: TGTGCCAGCAGCTTATACGCAGAGACCCAGTACTTC; CDR3: CASSLYAETQYF
V: TRBV7-9; size: .; length: 16; D: .; J: TRBJ2-5; DNA: TGTGCCAGCAGCCCCTGGGTGTCAGGGCGACAAGAGACCCAGTACTTC; CDR3: CASSPWVSGRQETQYF
V: TRBV29-1; size: .; length: 13; D: .; J: TRBJ2-7; DNA: TGCAGCGTTGTTCAGGACATTCCCTACGAGCAGTACTTC; CDR3: CSVVQDIPYEQYF
V: TRBV25-1; size: .; length: 14; D: .; J: TRBJ2-5; DNA: TGTGCCAGCAGTGAATGGAAGGGGGGAGAGACCCAGTACTTC; CDR3: CASSEWKGGETQYF
V: TRBV19; size: .; length: 15; D: TRBD1; J: TRBJ2-3; DNA: TGTGCCAGTAGTATAAGGGACAGGTTCACAGATACGCAGTATTTT; CDR3: CASSIRDRFTDTQYF
V: TRBV7-2; size: .; length: 16; D: TRBD1; J: TRBJ1-6; DNA: TGTGCCAGCAGCGGGACAGGGGGTAGGGTAAATTCACCCCTCCACTTT; CDR3: CASSGTGGRVNSPLHF
V: TRBV19; size: few; length: 13; D: .; J: TRBJ1-2; DNA: TGTGCCAGTAGTATTGGCAGGGATGGCGGCTACACCTTC; CDR3: CASSIGRDGGYTF
V: TRBV6-5; size: .; length: 15; D: .; J: TRBJ1-6; DNA: TGTGCCAGCAGTCCCCGAGGAAGAAGGAGTTCACCCCTCCACTTT; CDR3: CASSPRGRRSSPLHF
V: TRBV6-1; size: .; length: 16; D: TRBD1; J: TRBJ2-4; DNA: TGTGCCAGCAGTGAAGCCCTGGGACAGGGTTTAAACATTCAGTACTTC; CDR3: CASSEALGQGLNIQYF
V: TRBV28; size: .; length: 15; D: TRBD1; J: TRBJ2-7; DNA: TGTGCCAGCACTTCTCTGGGGACAGCGCCCTACGAGCAGTACTTC; CDR3: CASTSLGTAPYEQYF
V: TRBV7-2; size: .; length: 16; D: TRBD2; J: TRBJ2-2; DNA: TGTGCCAGCAGCTCGGGACTAGCGGGAGGGGCCGGGGAGCTGTTTTTT; CDR3: CASSSGLAGGAGELFF
V: TRBV18; size: .; length: 15; D: .; J: TRBJ2-6; DNA: TGTGCCAGCTCACGGGGAGACTCTGGGGCCAACGTCCTGACTTTC; CDR3: CASSRGDSGANVLTF
V: TRBV28; size: .; length: 15; D: .; J: TRBJ1-2; DNA: TGTGCCAGCAGTCGAGGTGGGGGACCCTATGTTGGCTACACCTTC; CDR3: CASSRGGGPYVGYTF
V: TRBV11-2; size: .; length: 13; D: .; J: TRBJ2-7; DNA: TGTGCCAGCAGCTTAGGGGAGAGGGGCGGGCAGTACTTC; CDR3: CASSLGERGGQYF
V: TRBV7-3; size: .; length: 14; D: TRBD1; J: TRBJ2-3; DNA: TGTGCCAGCAGCTTGGGACAGGGGGAAGTTACGCAGTATTTT; CDR3: CASSLGQGEVTQYF
V: TRBV5-1; size: .; length: 14; D: TRBD1; J: TRBJ2-7; DNA: TGCGCCAGCAGCTCCGGGACAGGGGATAACGAGCAGTACTTC; CDR3: CASSSGTGDNEQYF
V: TRBV14; size: .; length: 13; D: .; J: TRBJ2-1; DNA: TGTGCCAGCAGCCAAGTGAACCCTGGTGAGCAGTTCTTC; CDR3: CASSQVNPGEQFF
V: TRBV28; size: .; length: 15; D: .; J: TRBJ2-7; DNA: TGTGCCAGCAGTGCGGCCGGGACATCAACCTACGAGCAGTACTTC; CDR3: CASSAAGTSTYEQYF
V: TRBV2; size: .; length: 19; D: TRBD1; J: TRBJ1-2; DNA: TGTGCCAGCAGTGCCCTGGGAGGGACAGGGGGAAAGCTTCCTGATGGCTACACCTTC; CDR3: CASSALGGTGGKLPDGYTF
V: TRBV30; size: .; length: 11; D: .; J: TRBJ2-7; DNA: TGTGCCTGGAGTTCTAGACACGAGCAGTACTTC; CDR3: CAWSSRHEQYF
V: TRBV28; size: .; length: 13; D: .; J: TRBJ1-4; DNA: TGTGCCAGCACCGGACAGCTTGAGGAAAAACTGTTTTTT; CDR3: CASTGQLEEKLFF
V: TRBV2; size: once; length: 14; D: .; J: TRBJ1-2; DNA: TGTGCCAGCAGTGAAGCAAAGGGGAGCTATGGCTACACCTTC; CDR3: CASSEAKGSYGYTF
V: TRBV19; size: .; length: 16; D: .; J: TRBJ2-1; DNA: TGTGCCAGTAGTAAATCAGGGGGGACGAGGTACAATGAGCAGTTCTTC; CDR3: CASSKSGGTRYNEQFF
V: TRBV2; size: .; length: 15; D: .; J: TRBJ2-3; DNA: TGTGCCAGCAGATTCGGGGGCGGGGGCACAGATACGCAGTATTTT; CDR3: CASRFGGGGTDTQYF
V: TRBV18; size: few; length: 13; D: .; J: TRBJ1-1; DNA: TGTGCCAGCTCACCAGGGGCAAACACTGAAGCTTTCTTT; CDR3: CASSPGANTEAFF
V: TRBV30; size: .; length: 15; D: TRBD1; J: TRBJ2-1; DNA: TGTGCCTGGAGTAAGGGACAGGGGTTCTACAATGAGCAGTTCTTC; CDR3: CAWSKGQGFYNEQFF
V: TRBV5-4; size: once; length: 15; D: .; J: TRBJ1-2; DNA: TGTGCCAGCAGCCAAGGGGCAGGAGTTACCTATGGCTACACCTTC; CDR3: CASSQGAGVTYGYTF
V: TRBV28; size: .; length: 16; D: .; J: TRBJ1-1; DNA: TGTGCCAGCAGTTTAAGAGTCACAGCTGCGGGGGTAGAAGCTTTCTTT; CDR3: CASSLRVTAAGVEAFF
V: TRBV6-1; size: once; length: 14; D: .; J: TRBJ2-3; DNA: TGTGCCAGCAGTGGTTGGACAGGCACAGATACGCAGTATTTT; CDR3: CASSGWTGTDTQYF
V: TRBV28; size: .; length: 15; D: TRBD1; J: TRBJ2-1; DNA: TGTGCCAGCAGTTCAGGGGGAAGGGGTGGCAATGAGCAGTTCTTC; CDR3: CASSSGGRGGNEQFF